This TCR beta chain was observed in a study of beta chain features in type 1 diabetes. In the study overall: In all, around 100 million sorted cells from all samples were analyzed.

Expressed TCRB transcripts were sequenced after all isolated RNA was converted to cDNA. Only in-frame clones appear in the TCRdb table, and some are missing; sequencing was by immunoSEQ multiplex PCR. The sample lists about 740,000 clones; around an eighth were seen once. Purity exceeded 95% in all sorted populations. This clone was detected a few times. What it recognizes is unknown. V was cut by 2 bases and J by 2 bases, with 10 bases left in between. This CDR3 spans 15 amino acids. The germline V gene encodes CDR1 MDHEN and CDR2 SYDVKM. Study results and limitations: The VDJ junctions of type 1 diabetes patients carried fewer insertions and more deletions. Among patients with Type 1 diabetes, TCRB CDR3s were moderately but significantly shorter in every one of the four CD4+ subsets.

Source material: naive CD4+ T cells from blood. The origin of this receptor is a young man with type 1 diabetes. The V call is TRBV28, the J call TRBJ2-1; D tentatively reads TRBD1 or TRBD2 (6 bases each). In nucleotides, the CDR3 is TGTGCCAGCAGTTTAGTGGGGGGCACCTACAATGAGCAGTTCTTC. Encoded protein: CASSLVGGTYNEQFF.